One sample yielded the 14 T cell receptor beta chains listed below, sequenced in a study of spatial heterogeneity in lung cancer. Time point: sample taken at primary tumor resection. A single record per CDR3 protein comes from TCRdb applying MiXCR to the 5' RACE reads. This table has under 85,000 distinct CDR3 sequences, 8% appearing once. The specimen comprised PBMCs, sampled at surgery. The receptors originated from a male donor with early-stage non-small cell lung cancer.

In the case of this clonotype: A much larger clonotype is one base distant, so this may be a read error. The V and J genes are TRBV28 and TRBJ2-1; 8 bases are a match to TRBD1. The CDR3 is 16 amino acids. Per the germline V gene, CDR1 is MDHEN and CDR2 is SYDVKM. J lost 7 bases, V lost 10 bases, and 18 bases had no gene match. CDR3 sequence reads: CANRFRTGKGTNEQFF. CDR3 bases: TGTGCCAACAGATTTAGGACAGGGAAAGGAACGAATGAGCAGTTCTTC.

This clonotype has ten or more counts. DNA of the CDR3: TGCAGCGTTGAGCCAGCCTCTCTTCATTCCTACGAGCAGTACTTC. It encodes CSVEPASLHSYEQYF. The chain carries TRBV29-1 and TRBJ2-7; the D is unclear. This CDR3 is 15 amino acids long. Germline V gene data show CDR1 as SQVTM and CDR2 as ANQGSEA. V lost 3 bases, J lost 1 base, and 16 bases lay in between.

This clonotype was seen only a few times. The chain has TRBV5-1 and TRBJ1-1; no clear D. This CDR3 spans 16 amino acids. The V end was cut by 0 bases, the J end by 0 bases, with 12 bases between. Per the germline V gene, CDR1 is SGHRS and CDR2 is YFSETQ. The CDR3 sequence: CASSLGNRFMNTEAFF. DNA of the CDR3: TGCGCCAGCAGCTTGGGAAACCGATTCATGAACACTGAAGCTTTCTTT. The whole variable domain, remainder taken from reference TRBV5-1 and TRBJ1-1, is KAGVTQTPRYLIKTRGQQVTLSCSPISGHRSVSWYQQTPGQGLQFLFEYFSETQRNKGNFPGRFSGRQFSNSRSEMNVSTLELGDSALYLCASSLGNRFMNTEAFFGQGTRLTVV.

This chain uses TRBV5-1 with TRBJ2-3; TRBD2 might be the D (6 bases). The germline gives CDR1 SGHRS, CDR2 YFSETQ. The CDR3 contains 16 residues. The V gene lost 0 bases and the J gene lost 2 bases, with 13 bases spanning the gap. The CDR3 here is CASSLGARTNTDTQYF. CDR3 DNA: TGCGCCAGCAGCTTGGGGGCCCGGACTAACACAGATACGCAGTATTTT.

The rearrangement joins TRBV12-3 or TRBV12-4 to TRBJ2-7; D uncertain. V lost 3 bases and J lost 6, with 18 bases in between. There are 15 residues in the CDR3. The CDR3 loop reads CASSFSLLGSSEQYF. For the CDR3, the DNA is TGTGCCAGCAGTTTCTCCCTACTCGGGTCAAGCGAGCAGTACTTC.

This clonotype was observed at least ten times. The chain employs TRBV7-9 and TRBJ1-1, with unresolved D. The V gene lost 4 bases and the J gene lost 3 bases, with 12 bases spanning the gap. This CDR3 is built from 14 residues. Germline V gene lookup returns CDR1 SEHNR and CDR2 FQNEAQ (reference sequence). This CDR3 is CASSSRVSDTEAFF. CDR3 bases: TGTGCCAGCAGCTCAAGGGTCTCCGACACTGAAGCTTTCTTT. The complete variable domain, with remaining parts taken from reference TRBV7-9 and TRBJ1-1, reads DTGVSQNPRHKITKRGQNVTFRCDPISEHNRLYWYRQTLGQGPEFLTYFQNEAQLEKSRLLSDRFSAERPKGSFSTLEIQRTEQGDSAMYLCASSSRVSDTEAFFGQGTRLTVV.

The chain is built from TRBV19 and TRBJ2-3; D is uncertain. With 5 bases removed from V and 2 bases from J, the gap between germline ends came to 8 bases. Germline CDR1 LNHDA, CDR2 SQIVND (reference sequence). The CDR3 covers 13 residues. CDR3 amino acids: CASSPRPTDTQYF. CDR3 bases: TGTGCCAGTAGTCCCCGACCCACAGATACGCAGTATTTT.

The chain employs TRBV5-1 and TRBJ2-3; TRBD1 matches at 7 bases. The CDR3 spans 13 residues. V lost 3 bases, J lost 5 bases, and 3 bases stayed unmatched. Germline lookup yields CDR1 SGHRS and CDR2 YFSETQ. This CDR3 is CASSSPGGDTQYF. In DNA form, the CDR3 reads TGCGCCAGCAGCTCGCCAGGGGGAGATACGCAGTATTTT.

The chain has TRBV30 and TRBJ2-1; D is unclear. The CDR3 is made up of 15 amino acids. Germline values: CDR1 GTSNPN, CDR2 SVGIG (reference sequence). V dropped 2 bases and J dropped 0 bases, with 11 bases sitting between them. CDR3 nucleotide sequence: TGTGCCTGGAGTCAGGCGGCTAGCTCCTACAATGAGCAGTTCTTC. Its protein is CAWSQAASSYNEQFF.

This clonotype came up many times. This chain connects TRBV6-5 to TRBJ1-1; D not certain. Trimming cost V 0 bases and J 4 bases, with 12 bases left between them. In germline, CDR1 is MNHEY, CDR2 SVGAGI. The CDR3 has 15 amino acids. The CDR3 region has the DNA TGTGCCAGCAGTTACTCTTACACGCAGGCCACTGAAGCTTTCTTT. Its translation: CASSYSYTQATEAFF.

This clonotype was picked up many times. The chain is built from TRBV2 and TRBJ1-5, with a possible D match to TRBD1 (5 bases). Germline lookup yields CDR1 SNHLY and CDR2 FYNNEI. This CDR3 is 15 amino acids long. Trimming shortened V by 4 bases and J by 0 bases, and 10 bases separated the two germline ends. The CDR3 reads CASSVSGNSNQPQHF. The CDR3 bases are TGTGCCAGCAGTGTATCAGGGAATAGCAATCAGCCCCAGCATTTT.

The table lists this clonotype with many counts. This chain links TRBV20-1 with TRBJ1-1; the D is unclear. Germline values: CDR1 DFQATT, CDR2 SNEGSKA (reference sequence). The CDR3 spans 13 residues. V was trimmed by 3 bases and J by 4 bases, leaving 12 bases between them. CDR3 coding DNA: TGCAGTGCTAGGGTGAATCGGGGCACTGAAGCTTTCTTT. Protein: CSARVNRGTEAFF.

This clonotype was detected many times. The chain combines TRBV6-6 with TRBJ1-2; D possibly corresponds to TRBD1 (6 bases). The germline gives CDR1 MNHNY, CDR2 SVGAGI (reference sequence). This CDR3 contains 12 residues. V was cut by 10 bases and J by 4 bases, with 13 bases left in between. The CDR3, as DNA: TGTGCCACTTTACAGGGTAGCTATGGCTACACCTTC. Translation gives CATLQGSYGYTF.

The sample holds a few counts of this clonotype. This chain links TRBV28 with TRBJ2-4, with D perhaps assigned TRBD1 or TRBD2 (6 bases each). Between the trimmed V and J ends, which lost 6 bases and 0 bases, there was a span of 18 bases. The CDR3 is 17 amino acids. CDR1 is MDHEN, CDR2 SYDVKM, per germline. The CDR3 is CASSIESGARAKNIQYF. As DNA, the CDR3 is TGTGCCAGCAGCATCGAATCGGGGGCAAGAGCCAAAAACATTCAGTACTTC.